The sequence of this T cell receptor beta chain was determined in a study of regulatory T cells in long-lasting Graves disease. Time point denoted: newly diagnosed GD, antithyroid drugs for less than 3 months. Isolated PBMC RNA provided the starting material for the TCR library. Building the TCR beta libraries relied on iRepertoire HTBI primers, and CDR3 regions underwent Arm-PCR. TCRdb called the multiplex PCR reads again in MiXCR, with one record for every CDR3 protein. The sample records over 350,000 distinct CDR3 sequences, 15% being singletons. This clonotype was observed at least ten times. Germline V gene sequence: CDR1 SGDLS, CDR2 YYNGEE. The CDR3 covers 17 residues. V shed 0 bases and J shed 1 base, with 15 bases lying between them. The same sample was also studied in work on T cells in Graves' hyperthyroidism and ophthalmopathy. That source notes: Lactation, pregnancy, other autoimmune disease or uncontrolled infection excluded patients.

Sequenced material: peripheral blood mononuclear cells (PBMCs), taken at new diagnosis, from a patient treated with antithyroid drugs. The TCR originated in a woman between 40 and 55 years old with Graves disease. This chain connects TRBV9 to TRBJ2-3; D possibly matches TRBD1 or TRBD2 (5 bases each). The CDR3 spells CASSVAGSLGGTDTQYF. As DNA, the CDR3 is TGTGCCAGCAGCGTAGCTGGGAGTCTGGGGGGCACAGATACGCAGTATTTT.